Each of the 3 T cell receptor beta chains below was sequenced from the same sample in a study of OX40 agonist ivuxolimab in advanced cancers. Repertoires were generated with immunoSEQ multiplex PCR, while TCRdb's copy carries only in-frame clones and drops some. The sample carries 30,000 to 40,000 clones, 84% recorded once. Sequencing used CD4+ or CD8+ T cells sorted from blood, obtained in a trial of the OX40 agonist ivuxolimab. These receptor sequences come from an adult with an advanced solid tumor such as melanoma, head and neck, liver or kidney cancer.

This clone was picked up one time. V is TRBV19 and J is TRBJ1-3; the D gene is possibly TRBD1 (5 bases). This CDR3 contains 16 residues. Germline V CDR1 and CDR2: LNHDA, SQIVND (reference sequence). V was pared by 3 bases and J by 2 bases, with 14 bases between. The CDR3 reads CASSMGIGTAGNTIYF. CDR3 coding DNA: TGTGCCAGTAGTATGGGGATCGGGACTGCTGGAAACACCATATATTTT.

The V and J genes are TRBV4-3 and TRBJ1-1; D is ambiguous. The CDR3 is 13 amino acids. V was shortened by 0 bases and J by 6 bases, with 8 bases between the two germline ends. Looked up from germline, CDR1 is LGHNA and CDR2 is YSLEER. CDR3: CASSQDKDAEAFF. The CDR3 coding sequence is TGCGCCAGCAGCCAAGATAAGGACGCTGAAGCTTTCTTT.

J is TRBJ2-3 and V is TRBV5-6; D may be TRBD1 (5 bases). Trimming left V 2 bases short and J 4 bases short, with 14 bases between. The CDR3 contains 15 residues. Germline V CDR1 and CDR2: SGHDT, YYEEEE. CDR3 sequence: CASSFGANPPDTQYF. In nucleotides, the CDR3 is TGTGCCAGCAGCTTTGGGGCAAATCCGCCAGATACGCAGTATTTT. The full variable domain, completed using reference TRBV5-6 and TRBJ2-3, is DAGVTQSPTHLIKTRGQQVTLRCSPKSGHDTVSWYQQALGQGPQFIFQYYEEEERQRGNFPDRFSGHQFPNYSSELNVNALLLGDSALYLCASSFGANPPDTQYFGPGTRLTVL.